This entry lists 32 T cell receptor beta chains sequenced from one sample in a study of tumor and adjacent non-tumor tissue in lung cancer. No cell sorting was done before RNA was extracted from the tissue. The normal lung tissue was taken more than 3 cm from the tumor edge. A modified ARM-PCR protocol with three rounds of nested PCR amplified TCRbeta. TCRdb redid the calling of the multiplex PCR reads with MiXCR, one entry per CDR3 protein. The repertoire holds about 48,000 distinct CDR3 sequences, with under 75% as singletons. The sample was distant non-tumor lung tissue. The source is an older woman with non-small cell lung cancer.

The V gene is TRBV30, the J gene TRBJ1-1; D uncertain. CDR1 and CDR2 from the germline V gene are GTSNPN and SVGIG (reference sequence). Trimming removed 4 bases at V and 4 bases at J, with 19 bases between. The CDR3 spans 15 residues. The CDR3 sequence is CAWNVRVGRTTEAFF. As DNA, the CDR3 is TGTGCCTGGAATGTCCGGGTAGGGAGAACCACTGAAGCTTTCTTT.

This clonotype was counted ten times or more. The CDR3 bases are TGTGCCAGCAGCTCCCCGCCCTACAATGAGCAGTTCTTC. The encoded protein is CASSSPPYNEQFF. The chain joins TRBV5-6 to TRBJ2-1, with no clear D. This CDR3 region has 13 residues. V lost 3 bases and J 2 bases, leaving 6 bases between the germline ends. In germline, CDR1 is SGHDT, CDR2 YYEEEE. The variable domain in full, completed from reference TRBV5-6 and TRBJ2-1, reads DAGVTQSPTHLIKTRGQQVTLRCSPKSGHDTVSWYQQALGQGPQFIFQYYEEEERQRGNFPDRFSGHQFPNYSSELNVNALLLGDSALYLCASSSPPYNEQFFGPGTRLTVL.

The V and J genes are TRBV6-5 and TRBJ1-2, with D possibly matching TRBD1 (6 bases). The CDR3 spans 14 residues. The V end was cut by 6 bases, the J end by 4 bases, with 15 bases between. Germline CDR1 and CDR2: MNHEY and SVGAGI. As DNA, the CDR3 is TGTGCCAGCAGCGGGGGGGGACAAATCTATGGCTACACCTTC. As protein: CASSGGGQIYGYTF.

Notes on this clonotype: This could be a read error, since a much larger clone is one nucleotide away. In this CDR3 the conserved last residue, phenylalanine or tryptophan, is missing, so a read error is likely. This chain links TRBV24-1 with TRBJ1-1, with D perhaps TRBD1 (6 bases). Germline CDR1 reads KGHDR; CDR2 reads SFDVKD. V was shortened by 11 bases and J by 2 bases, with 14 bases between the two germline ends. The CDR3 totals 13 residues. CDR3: CAIQQGFNTEAFL. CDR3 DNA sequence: TGTGCCATACAACAGGGCTTCAACACTGAAGCTTTCCTT.

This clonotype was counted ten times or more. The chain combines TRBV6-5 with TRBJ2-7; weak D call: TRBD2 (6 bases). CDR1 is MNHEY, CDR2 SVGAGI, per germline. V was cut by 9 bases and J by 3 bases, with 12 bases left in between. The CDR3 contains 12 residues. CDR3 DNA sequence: TGTGCCAGTAGCGGTTCCCTCTACGAGCAGTACTTC. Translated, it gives CASSGSLYEQYF.

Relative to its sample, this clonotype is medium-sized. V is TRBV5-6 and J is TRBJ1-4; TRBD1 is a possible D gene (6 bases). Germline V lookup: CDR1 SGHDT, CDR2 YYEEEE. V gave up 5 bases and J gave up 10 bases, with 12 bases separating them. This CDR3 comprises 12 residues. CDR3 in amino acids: CASRLSRGKLFF. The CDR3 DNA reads TGTGCCAGCAGACTCAGCAGGGGAAAACTGTTTTTT.

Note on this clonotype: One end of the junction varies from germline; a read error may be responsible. CDR3 loop: CNARDLREAQETQYF. CDR3 sequence (DNA): TGCAATGCTAGAGATTTGCGGGAGGCCCAAGAGACCCAGTACTTC. The chain links TRBV20-1 to TRBJ2-5, with 8 bases aligning to TRBD2. The CDR3 is 15 residues long. Per the germline V gene, CDR1 is DFQATT and CDR2 is SNEGSKA (reference sequence).

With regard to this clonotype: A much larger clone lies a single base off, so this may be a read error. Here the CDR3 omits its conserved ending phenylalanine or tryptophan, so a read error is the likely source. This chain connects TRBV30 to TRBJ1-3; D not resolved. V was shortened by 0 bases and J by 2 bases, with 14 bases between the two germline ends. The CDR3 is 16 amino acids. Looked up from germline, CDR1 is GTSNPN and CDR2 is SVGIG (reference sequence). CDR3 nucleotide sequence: TGTGCCTGGAGTGTACCGCGTAGTGTCCCTGGAAACACCATATATCTT. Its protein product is CAWSVPRSVPGNTIYL.

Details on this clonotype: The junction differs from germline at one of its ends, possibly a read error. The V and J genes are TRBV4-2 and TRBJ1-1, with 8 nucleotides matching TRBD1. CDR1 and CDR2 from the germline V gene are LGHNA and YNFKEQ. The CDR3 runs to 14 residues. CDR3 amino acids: CASSPDRVNTETFF. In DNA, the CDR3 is TGTGCCAGCAGCCCGGACAGGGTGAACACTGAAACTTTCTTT.

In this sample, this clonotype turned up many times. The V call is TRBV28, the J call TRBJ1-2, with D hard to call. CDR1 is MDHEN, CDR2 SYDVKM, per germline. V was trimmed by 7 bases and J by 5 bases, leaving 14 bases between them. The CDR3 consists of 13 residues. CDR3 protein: CASNPTLSYGYTF. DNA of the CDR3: TGTGCCAGCAACCCTACATTGTCTTATGGCTACACCTTC.

The CDR3 is CASSLDGTLNTEAFF. The CDR3 nucleotides read TGCGCCAGCAGCTTGGATGGCACCCTGAACACTGAAGCTTTCTTT. The gene calls are TRBV5-1 and TRBJ1-1; no clear D gene. V was cut by 0 bases and J by 0 bases, with 9 bases left in between. Germline V gene data show CDR1 as SGHRS and CDR2 as YFSETQ. The CDR3 runs to 15 residues.

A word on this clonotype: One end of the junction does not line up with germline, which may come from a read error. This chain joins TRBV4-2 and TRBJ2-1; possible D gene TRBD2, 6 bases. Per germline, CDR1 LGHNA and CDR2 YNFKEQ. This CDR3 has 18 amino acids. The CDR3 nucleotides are TGCGCCAGCAGCCAAGATTTAAGGGGACTTGGACGATACAATGAGCAGTCCTTC. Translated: CASSQDLRGLGRYNEQSF.

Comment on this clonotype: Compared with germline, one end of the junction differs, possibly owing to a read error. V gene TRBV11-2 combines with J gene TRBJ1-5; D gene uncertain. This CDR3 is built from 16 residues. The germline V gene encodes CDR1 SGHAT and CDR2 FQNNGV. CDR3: CASSLGAVGNNQPQHF. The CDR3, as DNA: TGTGCCAGCAGCTTAGGGGCAGTGGGGAATAATCAGCCTCAGCATTTT.

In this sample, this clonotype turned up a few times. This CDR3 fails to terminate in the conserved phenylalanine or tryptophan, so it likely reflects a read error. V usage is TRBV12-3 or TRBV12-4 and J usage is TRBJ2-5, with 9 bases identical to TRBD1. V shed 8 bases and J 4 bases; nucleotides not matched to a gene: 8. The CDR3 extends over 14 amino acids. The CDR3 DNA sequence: TGTGCCAGCGGAAAACAGGGGGCTTCAGAGACCCAGTACATC. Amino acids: CASGKQGASETQYI.

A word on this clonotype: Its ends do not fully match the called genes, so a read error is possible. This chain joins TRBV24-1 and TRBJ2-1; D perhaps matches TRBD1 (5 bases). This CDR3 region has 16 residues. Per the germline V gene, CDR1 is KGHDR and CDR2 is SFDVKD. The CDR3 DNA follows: TGTGCCACCAGTGATAGACAGTTCAGTATCGACAATGGGCAGTTCTTC. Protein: CATSDRQFSIDNGQFF.

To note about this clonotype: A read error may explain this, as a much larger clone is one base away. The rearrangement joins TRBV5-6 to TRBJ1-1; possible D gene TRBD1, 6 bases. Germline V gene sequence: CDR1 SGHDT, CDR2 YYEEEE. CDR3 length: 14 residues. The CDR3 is CVSSLGAVDTEAFF. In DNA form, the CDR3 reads TGTGTCAGCAGCTTGGGGGCAGTGGACACTGAAGCTTTCTTT. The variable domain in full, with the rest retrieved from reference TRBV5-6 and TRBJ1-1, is DAGVTQSPTHLIKTRGQQVTLRCSPKSGHDTVSWYQQALGQGPQFIFQYYEEEERQRGNFPDRFSGHQFPNYSSELNVNALLLGDSALYLCVSSLGAVDTEAFFGQGTRLTVV.

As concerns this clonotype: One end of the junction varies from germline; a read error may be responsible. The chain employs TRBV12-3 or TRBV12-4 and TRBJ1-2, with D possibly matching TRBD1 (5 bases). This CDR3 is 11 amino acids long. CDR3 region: CASSLGDGCTF. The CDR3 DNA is TGTGCCAGCAGTCTGGGGGATGGCTGCACATTC.

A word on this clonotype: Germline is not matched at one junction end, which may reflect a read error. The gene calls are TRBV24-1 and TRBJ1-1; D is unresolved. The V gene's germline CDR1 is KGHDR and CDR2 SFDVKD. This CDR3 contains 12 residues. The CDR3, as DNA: TGTACCACCACTGATTGGAACACTGAAGCTTTCTTT. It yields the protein CTTTDWNTEAFF.

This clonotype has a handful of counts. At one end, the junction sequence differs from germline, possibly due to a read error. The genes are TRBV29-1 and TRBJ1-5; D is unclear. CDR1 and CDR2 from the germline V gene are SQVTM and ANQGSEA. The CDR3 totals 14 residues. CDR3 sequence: CSVAGGFSNQPQRF. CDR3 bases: TGCAGCGTTGCCGGAGGGTTCAGCAATCAGCCCCAGCGTTTC.

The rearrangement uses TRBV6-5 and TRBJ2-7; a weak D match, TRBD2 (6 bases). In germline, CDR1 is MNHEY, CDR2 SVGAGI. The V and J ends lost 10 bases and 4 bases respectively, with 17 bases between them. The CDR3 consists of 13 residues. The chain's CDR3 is CANRRLDSYEQYF. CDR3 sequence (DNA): TGTGCCAACAGGCGACTAGATTCATACGAGCAGTACTTC.

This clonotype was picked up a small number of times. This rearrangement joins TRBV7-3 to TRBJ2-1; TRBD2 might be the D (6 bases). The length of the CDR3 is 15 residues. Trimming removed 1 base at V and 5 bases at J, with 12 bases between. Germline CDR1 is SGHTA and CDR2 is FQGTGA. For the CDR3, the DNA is TGTGCCAGCAGCTTAAGCTCTAGCGTGGACAATGAGCAGTTCTTC. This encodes CASSLSSSVDNEQFF.

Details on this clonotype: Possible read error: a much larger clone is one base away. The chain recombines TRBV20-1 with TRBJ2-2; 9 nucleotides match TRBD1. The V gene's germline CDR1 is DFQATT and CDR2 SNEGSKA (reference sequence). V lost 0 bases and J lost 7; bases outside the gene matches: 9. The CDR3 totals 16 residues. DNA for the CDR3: TGCAGTGCTAGAGACGAGAGACAGGGGGGAATCGGGGAGCTGTTTTTT. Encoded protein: CSARDERQGGIGELFF.

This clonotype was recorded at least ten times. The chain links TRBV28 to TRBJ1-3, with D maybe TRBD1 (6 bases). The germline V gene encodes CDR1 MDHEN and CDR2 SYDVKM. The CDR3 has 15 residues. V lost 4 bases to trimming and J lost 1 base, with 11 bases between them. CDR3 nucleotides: TGTGCCAGCAGTTCCCCGGGGGCTTCTGGAAACACCATATATTTT. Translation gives CASSSPGASGNTIYF.

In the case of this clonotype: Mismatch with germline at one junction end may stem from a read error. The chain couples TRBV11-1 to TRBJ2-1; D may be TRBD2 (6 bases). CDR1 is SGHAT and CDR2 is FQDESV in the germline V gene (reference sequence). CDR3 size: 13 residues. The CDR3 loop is CASSHIDPGEQLF. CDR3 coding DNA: TGCGCCAGCAGCCATATCGACCCGGGGGAGCAGCTCTTC.

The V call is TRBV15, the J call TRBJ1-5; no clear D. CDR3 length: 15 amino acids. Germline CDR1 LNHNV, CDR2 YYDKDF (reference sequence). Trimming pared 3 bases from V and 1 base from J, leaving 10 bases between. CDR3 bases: TGTGCCACCAGCAGCTTTCGGTGCAGCAATCAGCCCCAGCATTTT. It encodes CATSSFRCSNQPQHF.

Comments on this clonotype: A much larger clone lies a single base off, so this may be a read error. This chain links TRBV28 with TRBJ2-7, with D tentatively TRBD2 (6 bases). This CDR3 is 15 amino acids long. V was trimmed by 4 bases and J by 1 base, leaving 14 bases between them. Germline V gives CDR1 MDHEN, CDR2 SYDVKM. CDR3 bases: TGTGCCAGCAGTTCCACTAGCTGGACGTCCTACGAGCAGTACTTC. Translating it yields CASSSTSWTSYEQYF. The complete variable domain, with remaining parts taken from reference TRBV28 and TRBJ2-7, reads DVKVTQSSRYLVKRTGEKVFLECVQDMDHENMFWYRQDPGLGLRLIYFSYDVKMKEKGDIPEGYSVSREKKERFSLILESASTNQTSMYLCASSSTSWTSYEQYFGPGTRLTVT.

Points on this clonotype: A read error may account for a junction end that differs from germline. CDR3 in amino acids: CSADVGVGLYEQYF. The CDR3 DNA follows: TGCAGTGCGGATGTGGGGGTCGGCCTCTACGAGCAGTACTTT. The chain couples TRBV20-1 to TRBJ2-7; the D gene could be TRBD1 or TRBD2 (5 bases each). Looked up from germline, CDR1 is DFQATT and CDR2 is SNEGSKA (reference sequence). CDR3 length: 14 residues.

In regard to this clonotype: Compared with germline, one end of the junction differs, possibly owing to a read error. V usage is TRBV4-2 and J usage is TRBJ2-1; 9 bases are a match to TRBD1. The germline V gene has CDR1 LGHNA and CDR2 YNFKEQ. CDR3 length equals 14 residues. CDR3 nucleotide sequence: TGTGCCAGCAGGCAAGACACAGGGGGCGGGGAGCAGTTCTTC. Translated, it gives CASRQDTGGGEQFF.

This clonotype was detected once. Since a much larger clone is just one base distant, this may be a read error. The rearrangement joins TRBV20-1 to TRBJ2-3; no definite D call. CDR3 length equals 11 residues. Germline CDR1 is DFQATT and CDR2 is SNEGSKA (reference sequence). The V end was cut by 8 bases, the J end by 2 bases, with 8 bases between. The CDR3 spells CSSRHTDTQYF. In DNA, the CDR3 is TGCAGTTCTCGGCACACAGATACGCAGTATTTT.

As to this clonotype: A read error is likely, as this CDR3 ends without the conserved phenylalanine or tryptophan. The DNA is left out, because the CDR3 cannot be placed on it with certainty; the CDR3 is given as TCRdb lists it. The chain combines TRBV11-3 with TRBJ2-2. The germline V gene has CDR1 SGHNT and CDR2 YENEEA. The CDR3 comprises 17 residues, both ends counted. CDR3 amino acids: CASSPHQSTSNTGELFS.

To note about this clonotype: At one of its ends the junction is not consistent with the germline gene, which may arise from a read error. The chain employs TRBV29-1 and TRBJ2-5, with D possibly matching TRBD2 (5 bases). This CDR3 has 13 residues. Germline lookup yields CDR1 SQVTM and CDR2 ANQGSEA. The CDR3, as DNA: TGCAGCGTCCGAAGAGGGCAGGAGGAGATCCAGTACTTC. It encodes CSVRRGQEEIQYF. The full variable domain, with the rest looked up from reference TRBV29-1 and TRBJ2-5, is SAVISQKPSRDICQRGTSLTIQCQVDSQVTMMFWYRQQPGQSLTLIATANQGSEATYESGFVIDKFPISRPNLTFSTLTVSNMSPEDSSIYLCSVRRGQEEIQYFGPGTRLLVL.

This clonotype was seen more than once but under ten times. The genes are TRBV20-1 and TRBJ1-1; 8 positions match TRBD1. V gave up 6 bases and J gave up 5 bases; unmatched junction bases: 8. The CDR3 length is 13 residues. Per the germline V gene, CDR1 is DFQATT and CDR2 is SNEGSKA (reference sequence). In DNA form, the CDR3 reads TGCAGTGCCCTTGGACAGGGAGGGACTGAAGCTTTCTTT. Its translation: CSALGQGGTEAFF.